A selection of T cell receptor beta chains follows, all from one sample in a study of beta chain features in type 1 diabetes. The table came from immunoSEQ multiplex PCR; TCRdb's copy has only in-frame clones and leaves some out. The sample lists nearly 700,000 clones, 10% to 15% seen once, with about 0.02% in the top ten. Sequenced sample: naive CD4+ T cells from blood. These receptors all stem from a man in his late teens or twenties with type 1 diabetes. The CDR3 runs from the conserved cysteine through the conserved F or W. Each record gives: CDR3 DNA, CDR3 protein, clone size, J gene, D gene, V gene. The D gene is left open where the match is weak. Clone size, where shown, is once, few, many, or a class for clones that have expanded.

TGCGCCAGCACAGGGGGCAACCAGCCCCAGCATTTT CASTGGNQPQHF few TRBJ1-5 TRBD1 TRBV10-2
TGTGCCAGCAGCGTAGAGGGCAGGGGGCCCGATACGCAGTATTTT CASSVEGRGPDTQYF NA TRBJ2-3 TRBD1 TRBV9
TGTGCCAGTAGTATCCCCCCCGGACGTGGTGGCTACACCTTC CASSIPPGRGGYTF NA TRBJ1-2 NA TRBV19
TGTGCCAGCAGCTTGGTACGACAGGGGGAAGACGAGCAGTACTTC CASSLVRQGEDEQYF NA TRBJ2-7 TRBD1 TRBV5-4
TGTGCCAGCAGTTTCATGGGACAGGCCCCCTACGAGCAGTACTTC CASSFMGQAPYEQYF NA TRBJ2-7 TRBD1 TRBV5-6
TGCGCCAGCAGTACCCGACAGACAGATACGCAGTATTTT CASSTRQTDTQYF NA TRBJ2-3 NA TRBV5-1
TGTGCCAGCAGTTACGGACAGGGCGGGTATGGCTACACCTTC CASSYGQGGYGYTF few TRBJ1-2 TRBD1 TRBV6-5
TGTGCCAGCAAACGCGGCGATACGCAGTATTTT CASKRGDTQYF NA TRBJ2-3 NA TRBV25-1
TGTGCCAGCAGAGAAGCACAGGGAAACACTGAAGCTTTCTTT CASREAQGNTEAFF NA TRBJ1-1 NA TRBV2
TGTGCCTGGAGGGCCACCGGGTTGGAAAAACTGTTTTTT CAWRATGLEKLFF few TRBJ1-4 NA TRBV30
TGTGCCAGCATTACAACCGGGACTAGCGGGGGGCAAGAGACCCAGTACTTC CASITTGTSGGQETQYF NA TRBJ2-5 TRBD2 TRBV28
TGTGCCAGCTCAGGAAACAGGGACTCCACTGAAGCTTTCTTT CASSGNRDSTEAFF NA TRBJ1-1 NA TRBV18
TGTGCCAGCAGTCGGGCGGAGGGGACCAATGGCTACACCTTC CASSRAEGTNGYTF NA TRBJ1-2 NA TRBV28
TGTGCCAGCAGCCGCTACCTAACGGGGGAGAGCTCCTACGAGCAGTACTTC CASSRYLTGESSYEQYF NA TRBJ2-7 NA TRBV14
TGTGCCAGCAGCATTAGCGGTTCGGGAGATACGCAGTATTTT CASSISGSGDTQYF NA TRBJ2-3 NA TRBV9
TGTGCCATCAGTGATAGAGGGCTCGTCTCCTACGAGCAGTACTTC CAISDRGLVSYEQYF NA TRBJ2-7 NA TRBV10-3
TGCACCAGCAGCCAAGGACTAGGACTTGAGCAGTACTTC CTSSQGLGLEQYF few TRBJ2-7 NA TRBV1
TGCAGTGCTAGGGTTCGGGAGACCCAGTACTTC CSARVRETQYF NA TRBJ2-5 NA TRBV20-1
TGTGCCACCAGCAGAGATTGGGACAGAAGGGATTCACCCCTCCACTTT CATSRDWDRRDSPLHF NA TRBJ1-6 TRBD1 TRBV15
TGTGCCTGGACCGGACAGGGTGGTGGAAACACCATATATTTT CAWTGQGGGNTIYF few TRBJ1-3 TRBD1 TRBV30
TGTGCCAGCAGGGAAGGACAGGGTAACTATGGCTACACCTTC CASREGQGNYGYTF few TRBJ1-2 TRBD1 TRBV6-4
TGTGCCAGCAGCTTAACTAGCGGGGGGGCCGCCAACACAGATACGCAGTATTTT CASSLTSGGAANTDTQYF NA TRBJ2-3 TRBD2 TRBV7-2
TGTGCCAGCAGCCAAAGGTTGGATACGCAGTATTTT CASSQRLDTQYF few TRBJ2-3 NA TRBV4-2
TGTGCCAGCAGTACATCAGGGCCCCTTGGCTACACCTTC CASSTSGPLGYTF few TRBJ1-2 NA TRBV6-5
TGTGCCTGGTCCATCAGGGGGGTTGAACTGTTTTTT CAWSIRGVELFF few TRBJ1-4 TRBD1 TRBV30
TGTGCCAGCAGCTTAGAGGCTGTCACTAACTATGGCTACACCTTC CASSLEAVTNYGYTF few TRBJ1-2 NA TRBV13
TGTGCCAGCAGTGAATCGTCCCTTCGTAGGGGCCCACCACTCTACAATGAGCAGTTCTTC CASSESSLRRGPPLYNEQFF NA TRBJ2-1 NA TRBV6-1
TGTGCCAGCAGCTTAAATGGGGGCCAAGAGACCCAGTACTTC CASSLNGGQETQYF NA TRBJ2-5 NA TRBV7-2
TGTGCCAGCAGCTTAGCGGGGGCCGCAGAGACCCAGTACTTC CASSLAGAAETQYF NA TRBJ2-5 NA TRBV7-9
TGTGCCACGAGTGAGGAGGGTGCCACTGAAGCTTTCTTT CATSEEGATEAFF NA TRBJ1-1 NA TRBV2
TGTGCCAGCACCCTGACAAATACTTCACCCCTCCACTTT CASTLTNTSPLHF few TRBJ1-6 NA TRBV27
TGCGCCAGCAGCCGTATAGCCAGATTCGGCACCGGGGAGCTGTTTTTT CASSRIARFGTGELFF few TRBJ2-2 NA TRBV4-1
TGTGCCAGCAGCGTAGGCTTCGGTGAAGAGACCCAGTACTTC CASSVGFGEETQYF few TRBJ2-5 NA TRBV9
TGTGCCAGCAGCGTAGTGGAAGGGTCCTACACCTTC CASSVVEGSYTF few TRBJ1-2 NA TRBV9
TGTGCCAGCAGGGACAGGTCCGATCGGACCCAGCATTTT CASRDRSDRTQHF NA TRBJ1-5 TRBD1 TRBV6-5
TGCGCCAGCAGCCAAGTTGGGACAGCTGGAAACACCATATATTTT CASSQVGTAGNTIYF few TRBJ1-3 TRBD1 TRBV4-1
TGTGCCATCAGTGTTGGGGCAGGGGGCTCCCGGGCCCAGCATTTT CAISVGAGGSRAQHF few TRBJ1-5 TRBD1 TRBV10-3
TGTGCCAGCAGTTTAGAGGGACCCATAGAAAAACTGTTTTTT CASSLEGPIEKLFF NA TRBJ1-4 NA TRBV28
TGCGCCAGCAGCTTGGTGGAGGGTCGGGGCTACACCTTC CASSLVEGRGYTF few TRBJ1-2 NA TRBV5-1
TGCGCCAGCAGCCAGCAATGGGACGACAAACTGTTTTTT CASSQQWDDKLFF few TRBJ1-4 NA TRBV4-1
TGTGCCTGGAGTGTTTTTGGCACTACCTACACTGAAGCTTTCTTT CAWSVFGTTYTEAFF NA TRBJ1-1 NA TRBV30
TGTGCCATCAGTGAGTCCCTGAGGAACAGGGAATCTCTCGAGCAGTACTTC CAISESLRNRESLEQYF few TRBJ2-7 NA TRBV10-3
TGTGCCAGCAGCAAAGTAAGGACAGGGTCTGGCGAGCAGTACTTC CASSKVRTGSGEQYF NA TRBJ2-7 NA TRBV21-1
TGCGCCAGCAGCCAGACTAGGTCCGAGCAGTACTTC CASSQTRSEQYF few TRBJ2-7 NA TRBV4-1
TGTGCCAGTAAAACAGGGTCAGCTGGGGCCAACGTCCTGACTTTC CASKTGSAGANVLTF NA TRBJ2-6 NA TRBV19
TGTGCCAGTAGTAGGGGACGGGGGACAGCGTTCCAAGAGACCCAGTACTTC CASSRGRGTAFQETQYF NA TRBJ2-5 NA TRBV19
TGTGCCAGCAGCTCCGCCGGGACGGCTTACGAGCAGTACTTC CASSSAGTAYEQYF NA TRBJ2-7 NA TRBV7-2
TGTGCCAGCAGTGAACAGGGTTTCTATGGCTACACCTTC CASSEQGFYGYTF NA TRBJ1-2 NA TRBV2
TGTGCCAGCAGCTCCGACAGCGGCTATCAGCCCCAGCATTTT CASSSDSGYQPQHF NA TRBJ1-5 NA TRBV7-2
TGTGCCAGCAGCGTAGGGCCAGATAGCACAGATACGCAGTATTTT CASSVGPDSTDTQYF NA TRBJ2-3 NA TRBV9
TGTGCCAGCAGCCCGGTCGGGCAGGGCTATGGCTACACCTTC CASSPVGQGYGYTF NA TRBJ1-2 NA TRBV7-9
TGTGCCAGCAAGGGGTATGATGAGCAGTTCTTC CASKGYDEQFF few TRBJ2-1 NA TRBV2
TGCAGCGTTTCAACAGGGGGTTCACCCCTCCACTTT CSVSTGGSPLHF few TRBJ1-6 TRBD1 TRBV29-1
TGTGCCAGCAGCTTGACAGGCTACGAGCAGTACTTC CASSLTGYEQYF few TRBJ2-7 NA TRBV7-9
TGCGCCAGCAGCTTAGGTCACGAGAATGAAAAACTGTTTTTT CASSLGHENEKLFF NA TRBJ1-4 NA TRBV5-1
TGTGCCAAGGGACAGTCGGGTCAGCCCCAGCATTTT CAKGQSGQPQHF few TRBJ1-5 TRBD1 TRBV27
TGTGCCAGCAGCCCCGGACAGGGGTATGGCTACACCTTC CASSPGQGYGYTF few TRBJ1-2 TRBD1 TRBV11-1